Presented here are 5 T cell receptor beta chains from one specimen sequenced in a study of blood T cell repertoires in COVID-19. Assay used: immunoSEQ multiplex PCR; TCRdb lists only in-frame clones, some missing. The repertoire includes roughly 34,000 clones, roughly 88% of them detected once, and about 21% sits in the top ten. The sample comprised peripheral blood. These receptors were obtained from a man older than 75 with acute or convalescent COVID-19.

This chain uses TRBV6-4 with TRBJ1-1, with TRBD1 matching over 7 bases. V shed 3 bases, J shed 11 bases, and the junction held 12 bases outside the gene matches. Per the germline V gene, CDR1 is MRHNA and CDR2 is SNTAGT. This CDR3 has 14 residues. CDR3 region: CASSETGPGGQAFF. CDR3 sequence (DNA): TGTGCCAGCAGTGAGACCGGGCCCGGGGGACAGGCTTTCTTT.

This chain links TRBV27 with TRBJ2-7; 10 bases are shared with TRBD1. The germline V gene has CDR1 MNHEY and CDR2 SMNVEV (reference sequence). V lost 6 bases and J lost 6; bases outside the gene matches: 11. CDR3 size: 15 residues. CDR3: CASSRKRDRGPEQYF. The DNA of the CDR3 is TGTGCCAGCAGCCGAAAGAGGGACAGGGGACCCGAGCAGTACTTC.

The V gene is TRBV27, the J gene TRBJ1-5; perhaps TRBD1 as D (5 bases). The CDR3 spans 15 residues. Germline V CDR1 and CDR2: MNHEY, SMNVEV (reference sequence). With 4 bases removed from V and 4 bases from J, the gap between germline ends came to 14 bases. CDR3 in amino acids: CASSSNGEGNQPQHF. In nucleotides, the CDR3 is TGTGCCAGCAGTTCCAACGGGGAGGGGAATCAGCCCCAGCATTTT.

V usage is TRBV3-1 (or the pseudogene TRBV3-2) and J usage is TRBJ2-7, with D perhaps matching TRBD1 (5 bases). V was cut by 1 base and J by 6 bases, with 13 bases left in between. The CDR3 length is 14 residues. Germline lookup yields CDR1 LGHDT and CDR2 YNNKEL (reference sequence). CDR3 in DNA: TGTGCCAGCAGCCAAGCATCCAGGGATGGCGAGCAGTACTTC. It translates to CASSQASRDGEQYF.

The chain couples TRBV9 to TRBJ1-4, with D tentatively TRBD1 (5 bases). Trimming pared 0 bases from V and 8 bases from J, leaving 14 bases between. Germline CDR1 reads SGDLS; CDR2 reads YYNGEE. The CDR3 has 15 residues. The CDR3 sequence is CASSVGMGTSEKLFF. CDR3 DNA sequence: TGTGCCAGCAGCGTAGGAATGGGGACTTCGGAAAAACTGTTTTTT.